This T cell receptor beta chain was observed in a study of blood T cells in healthy people across ages. This CDR3 region has 14 residues. Germline CDR1 SGHVS, CDR2 FNYEAQ. It was with a sample-barcoded 5' primer and a J-beta primer mix that a second PCR of roughly 7 to 12 cycles was run. Each CDR3 protein is one row after TCRdb ran MiXCR on the 5' RACE reads. The table records some 1.5 million distinct CDR3 sequences, 28% of them present only once. Details on this clonotype: One base away lies a much larger clone, so this may be a sequencing read error.

This receptor was taken from a woman in her 30s in good health. Material: blood. The J gene is TRBJ1-4, the V gene TRBV7-6, with TRBD1 as a possible D gene (5 bases). CDR3 residues: CAGSLEGRGEKLFF. Written as DNA, the CDR3 is TGTGCCGGCAGCTTAGAGGGGCGGGGCGAAAAACTGTTTTTT. Combining the CDR3 with reference TRBV7-6 and TRBJ1-4 gives the whole variable domain GAGVSQSPRYKVTKRGQDVALRCDPISGHVSLYWYRQALGQGPEFLTYFNYEAQQDKSGLPNDRFSAERPEGSISTLTIQRTEQRDSAMYRCAGSLEGRGEKLFFGSGTQLSVL.